This record covers a single TCR beta chain. Its antigen is currently unknown. This PCR relied on a set of 60 Vbeta primers and 13 Jbeta primers. Data came from immunoSEQ multiplex PCR; TCRdb stores just in-frame clones and leaves some out. The sample holds some 190,000 clones, less than 80% seen once. The entry originates in a study of cytomegalovirus exposure and HLA in healthy donors. Broader study findings: Cytomegalovirus-associated status was assigned to some 180 TCR beta chains. HLA restriction was apparent for most CMV-associated TCR beta chains in a later analysis. Productive rates of about 87% or about 30% were seen for most TCR beta V segments in an earlier analysis.

Germline V gene lookup returns CDR1 SGHRS and CDR2 YFSETQ. The ends were cut back, 4 bases at V and 6 bases at J, with 20 bases in the middle. The CDR3 consists of 16 residues. The sequencing input was PBMCs. The chain joins TRBV5-1 to TRBJ2-1; D might be TRBD2 (6 bases). The clonotype comes from a man aged 18 to 35 in good health and CMV-seronegative. CDR3 nucleotide sequence: TGCGCCAGCAGCCTCCTGGAGGGCCCCCCCGCCAATGAGCAGTTCTTC. This codes for CASSLLEGPPANEQFF.